Listed below are T cell receptor beta chains from one sample, sequenced in a study of OX40 agonist ivuxolimab in advanced cancers. TCRdb keeps only in-frame clones here, not all; method: immunoSEQ multiplex PCR. The sample has tens of thousands of clones; around 90% are singletons. This specimen consisted of CD4+ or CD8+ T cells sorted from blood, obtained in a trial of the OX40 agonist ivuxolimab. These receptors were collected from an adult with an advanced solid tumor such as melanoma, head and neck, liver or kidney cancer. The CDR3 runs from the conserved cysteine through the conserved F or W. Each record gives: V gene, clone size, D gene, J gene, CDR3 length, CDR3 protein, CDR3 DNA. The D gene is left open where the match is weak. Clone size is stated in some rows and not others, as once, few, many or a class when expanded.

TRBV5-1,NA,TRBD2,TRBJ2-3,16,CASSLWASGGKDTQYF,TGCGCCAGCAGCTTGTGGGCTAGCGGGGGAAAAGATACGCAGTATTTT
TRBV5-4,NA,NA,TRBJ1-3,14,CASSLVGSGNTIYF,TGTGCCAGCAGCTTGGTTGGCTCTGGAAACACCATATATTTT
TRBV18,NA,NA,TRBJ1-2,13,CASSGQTDYGYTF,TGTGCCAGCTCAGGACAGACGGACTATGGCTACACCTTC
TRBV5-4,NA,NA,TRBJ2-3,15,CASSSGGPSTDTQYF,TGTGCCAGCAGCTCGGGCGGACCAAGCACAGATACGCAGTATTTT
TRBV19,NA,NA,TRBJ2-7,14,CASSPEGGMYEQYF,TGTGCCAGTAGTCCGGAAGGGGGGATGTACGAGCAGTACTTC
TRBV4-1,NA,NA,TRBJ1-4,17,CASSQDPGGATNEKLFF,TGCGCCAGCAGCCAAGATCCGGGGGGGGCAACTAATGAAAAACTGTTTTTT
TRBV7-3,NA,NA,TRBJ1-1,13,CASSVGINTEAFF,TGTGCCAGCAGCGTAGGCATAAACACTGAAGCTTTCTTT
TRBV6-1,NA,NA,TRBJ1-1,15,CASSEDRAMNTEAFF,TGTGCCAGCAGTGAGGACAGAGCCATGAACACTGAAGCTTTCTTT
TRBV29-1,NA,TRBD1,TRBJ1-1,15,CSVRGPGQGAIEAFF,TGCAGCGTCCGGGGACCGGGACAGGGGGCTATTGAAGCTTTCTTT
TRBV9,NA,NA,TRBJ2-7,14,CASSRGQLSYEQYF,TGTGCCAGCAGTCGCGGACAGCTCTCCTACGAGCAGTACTTC
TRBV7-2,NA,NA,TRBJ1-2,15,CASSLLLGDVYGYTF,TGTGCCAGCAGCTTACTCTTGGGGGATGTCTATGGCTACACCTTC
TRBV19,NA,NA,TRBJ1-2,15,CASSMRQAPIYGYTF,TGTGCCAGTAGTATGAGACAGGCGCCTATCTATGGCTACACCTTC
TRBV2,NA,TRBD2,TRBJ2-3,14,CASTRGGGTDTQYF,TGTGCCAGCACCCGCGGGGGAGGCACAGATACGCAGTATTTT
TRBV6-5,NA,NA,TRBJ1-2,13,CASSPGDYYGYTF,TGTGCCAGCAGTCCGGGGGATTACTATGGCTACACCTTC
TRBV4-2,few,NA,TRBJ1-1,13,CASSQDDGTEAFF,TGTGCCAGCAGCCAAGATGACGGGACTGAAGCTTTCTTT
TRBV5-5,NA,NA,TRBJ1-5,14,CASSLSGAPTERHF,TGTGCCAGCAGCTTGTCAGGGGCCCCCACGGAGCGGCATTTT
TRBV28,NA,NA,TRBJ2-3,15,CASRRQGLDTDTQYF,TGTGCCAGCAGACGCCAGGGTCTCGACACAGATACGCAGTATTTT
TRBV2,NA,TRBD1,TRBJ1-2,14,CASSESGGDYGYTF,TGTGCCAGCAGTGAGTCAGGGGGCGACTATGGCTACACCTTC
TRBV11-2,NA,NA,TRBJ2-3,12,CASSFGMGTQYF,TGTGCCAGCAGCTTCGGGATGGGTACGCAGTATTTT
TRBV6-6,NA,NA,TRBJ1-1,13,CASSAGGAAEAFF,TGTGCCAGCAGTGCCGGTGGGGCCGCTGAAGCTTTCTTT
TRBV7-6,NA,TRBD1,TRBJ1-3,14,CASSRTGVGNTIYF,TGTGCCAGCAGCCGGACAGGGGTGGGAAACACCATATATTTT
TRBV28,NA,NA,TRBJ1-2,14,CASSFFGTTHGYTF,TGTGCCAGCAGTTTCTTCGGGACAACCCATGGCTACACCTTC
TRBV7-2,NA,TRBD1,TRBJ1-1,14,CASSLVTGSAEAFF,TGTGCCAGCAGCTTAGTGACAGGGTCCGCTGAAGCTTTCTTT
TRBV10-3,few,TRBD1,TRBJ1-1,14,CAISGGGQASEAFF,TGTGCCATCAGTGGAGGGGGACAGGCGAGTGAAGCTTTCTTT
TRBV10-3,NA,NA,TRBJ1-5,13,CAIAWDGNQPQHF,TGTGCCATCGCCTGGGACGGCAATCAGCCCCAGCATTTT
TRBV5-1,few,NA,TRBJ1-1,15,CASSFSRTIRSEAFF,TGCGCCAGCAGCTTTAGTCGTACCATCCGTTCTGAAGCTTTCTTT
TRBV5-6,NA,NA,TRBJ2-4,18,CASSLDRGLRGTKNIQYF,TGTGCCAGCAGCTTGGACAGGGGACTGAGGGGAACCAAAAACATTCAGTACTTC
TRBV9,NA,TRBD2,TRBJ2-7,15,CASSVGVGGQYEQYF,TGTGCCAGCAGCGTGGGGGTGGGAGGGCAGTACGAGCAGTACTTC